These 27 T cell receptor beta chains share one sample of origin, sequenced in a study of T cells in Graves' hyperthyroidism and ophthalmopathy (dated by TCRdb to 2018 to 2020). The library came from multiplex PCR. TCRdb lists the instrument as Illumina HiSeq 2000. TCR beta CDR3 regions were amplified from RNA transcripts. A first-round RT-PCR of the TCR CDR3 used the HTBI primer set with the Qiagen OneStep RT-PCR kit. TCRdb reanalyzed the raw reads on its own, using fastp at Q25 for trimming and MiXCR for clone calling, and kept in-frame beta chains. Each entry merges the rows of one CDR3 protein and shows their most common DNA and genes. This sample comprises 400,000 to 600,000 distinct CDR3 sequences, more than 15% of them detected only once. Approximately 30% of the sample rests with the top ten. Sequencing used blood. Receptors originate from a woman younger than 45 with Graves' ophthalmopathy.

The chain combines TRBV20-1 with TRBJ2-1; D unresolved. The germline gives CDR1 DFQATT, CDR2 SNEGSKA (reference sequence). The V end lost 1 base, the J end lost 4 bases, and 5 bases lay between the germline ends. This CDR3 has 12 amino acids. The CDR3 loop is CSARGKYNEQFF. The CDR3 DNA sequence: TGCAGTGCTAGAGGGAAGTACAATGAGCAGTTCTTC.

This clonotype was counted at least ten times. The V and J genes are TRBV11-2 and TRBJ2-5; 10 bases are a match to TRBD1. V dropped 5 bases and J dropped 2; count of bases not matched to a gene: 5. This CDR3 has 15 amino acids. Looked up from germline, CDR1 is SGHAT and CDR2 is FQNNGV. DNA of the CDR3: TGTGCCAGCAGCCCAGACAGGGGGCGGCAAGAGACCCAGTACTTC. It encodes CASSPDRGRQETQYF.

Ten or more counts support this clonotype. The J gene is TRBJ1-5, the V gene TRBV28; D not resolved. CDR1 is MDHEN, CDR2 SYDVKM, per germline. Trimming removed 6 bases from V and 4 bases from J, with 16 bases in between. This CDR3 comprises 15 residues. CDR3 protein: CASSLDPTGNQPQHF. CDR3 DNA sequence: TGTGCCAGCAGCCTCGACCCAACCGGAAATCAGCCCCAGCATTTT.

With respect to this clonotype: Given a much more abundant clone one base away, this may be a read error. V usage is TRBV7-9 and J usage is TRBJ1-2; the D is unclear. The germline CDR1 and CDR2 sequences are SEHNR and FQNEAQ (reference sequence). The CDR3 is 14 amino acids. The ends were cut back, 1 base at V and 7 bases at J, with 13 bases in the middle. The CDR3 sequence: CASSLGSVDCGYTF. In nucleotides, the CDR3 is TGTGCCAGCAGCTTAGGATCTGTGGACTGTGGCTACACCTTC.

This clonotype was detected only once. This rearrangement joins TRBV5-1 to TRBJ2-7; 9 nucleotides match TRBD1. The CDR3 consists of 18 residues. V was pared by 4 bases and J by 9 bases, with 23 bases of the junction left unmatched. Germline V gene lookup returns CDR1 SGHRS and CDR2 YFSETQ. In nucleotides, the CDR3 is TGCGCCAGCAGCCGGGCCTTGGCCGGGACAGGGTACTTGGACGGGCAGTACTTC. Encoded protein: CASSRALAGTGYLDGQYF. The variable domain in full, with the rest retrieved from reference TRBV5-1 and TRBJ2-7, is KAGVTQTPRYLIKTRGQQVTLSCSPISGHRSVSWYQQTPGQGLQFLFEYFSETQRNKGNFPGRFSGRQFSNSRSEMNVSTLELGDSALYLCASSRALAGTGYLDGQYFGPGTRLTVT.

This clonotype has more than one count but fewer than ten. V gene TRBV11-2 combines with J gene TRBJ2-4; 7 nucleotides line up with TRBD1. CDR1 and CDR2 (germline): SGHAT, FQNNGV. The CDR3 is made up of 15 amino acids. Trimming cost V 3 bases and J 4 bases; bases outside gene matches: 6. CDR3 sequence: CASSFLGGGKNIQYF. CDR3 bases: TGTGCCAGCAGCTTTCTAGGGGGCGGAAAAAACATTCAGTACTTC. Complete variable domain (other parts from reference TRBV11-2 and TRBJ2-4): EAGVAQSPRYKIIEKRQSVAFWCNPISGHATLYWYQQILGQGPKLLIQFQNNGVVDDSQLPKDRFSAERLKGVDSTLKIQPAKLEDSAVYLCASSFLGGGKNIQYFGAGTRLSVL.

The V call is TRBV6-2 or TRBV6-3, the J call TRBJ2-1, with 8 bases fitting TRBD2. This CDR3 is 16 amino acids long. V lost 2 bases and J lost 9; bases outside the gene matches: 12. Looked up from germline, CDR1 is MNHEY and CDR2 is SVGEGT. The CDR3 bases are TGTGCCAGCAGTTACGTATCAGGACTAGCTCCGTCTGAGCAGTTCTTC. As protein: CASSYVSGLAPSEQFF.

This clonotype was recorded many times. The V call is TRBV6-2 or TRBV6-3, the J call TRBJ2-7; D may be TRBD1 (6 bases). This CDR3 comprises 12 residues. Looked up from germline, CDR1 is MNHEY and CDR2 is SVGEGT. V was clipped by 8 bases and J by 6 bases, with 14 bases between them. The CDR3 DNA is TGTGCCAGCGGGATTCAGGGGATCGAGCAGTACTTC. Its translation is CASGIQGIEQYF.

The V gene is TRBV2, the J gene TRBJ2-7, with TRBD2 matching 12 bases. The V gene end was trimmed by 6 bases and the J gene end by 5 bases; junction bases not matched to a gene: 5. The length of the CDR3 is 14 residues. From germline, CDR1 is SNHLY and CDR2 FYNNEI. CDR3 DNA sequence: TGTGCCAGCAGCCGACTAGCGGGAGTGAACGAGCAGTACTTC. The encoded protein is CASSRLAGVNEQYF.

This clonotype was counted only a few times. The V call is TRBV6-1, the J call TRBJ2-7; 10 nucleotides line up with TRBD2. This CDR3 is built from 16 residues. The J segment lost 0 bases and the V segment lost 5 bases, leaving 7 bases of the junction unmatched. Germline CDR1 reads MNHNS; CDR2 reads SASEGT. The CDR3 DNA is TGTGCCAGCAGTCAATCGGGACTAGCGTTCTCCTACGAGCAGTACTTC. It specifies CASSQSGLAFSYEQYF.

In this sample, this clonotype turned up many times. V gene TRBV27 combines with J gene TRBJ2-3; D not certain. Trimming removed 1 base at V and 6 bases at J, with 5 bases between. Germline V lookup: CDR1 MNHEY, CDR2 SMNVEV (reference sequence). This CDR3 contains 12 residues. DNA for the CDR3: TGTGCCAGCAGTTTATACGGGGATACGCAGTATTTT. Its protein product is CASSLYGDTQYF.

This clonotype was found a few times. The chain employs TRBV27 and TRBJ1-4; possible D gene TRBD1, 5 bases. This CDR3 is 14 amino acids long. V gave up 1 base and J gave up 7 bases, with 10 bases separating them. CDR1 and CDR2 from the germline V gene are MNHEY and SMNVEV (reference sequence). The CDR3 DNA is TGTGCCAGCAGTTTATTTTACCAGGGTGAAAAACTGTTTTTT. Translation: CASSLFYQGEKLFF.

This clonotype was found a few times. J is TRBJ2-7 and V is TRBV6-1; D gene unclear. Germline V gene data show CDR1 as MNHNS and CDR2 as SASEGT. V dropped 4 bases and J dropped 2 bases, with 15 bases sitting between them. This CDR3 region has 15 residues. CDR3 sequence (DNA): TGTGCCAGCAGTGGAAGTCGTAAATCACCCTACGAGCAGTACTTC. The encoded protein is CASSGSRKSPYEQYF.

This clonotype has ten or more counts. Here the CDR3 DNA reads TGTGCCAGCTCACGGACAGGGCGTACGGACACTGAAGCTTTCTTT. Translated: CASSRTGRTDTEAFF. The gene calls are TRBV18 and TRBJ1-1; 8 nucleotides line up with TRBD1. The CDR3 runs to 15 residues. Per the germline V gene, CDR1 is KGHSH and CDR2 is LQKENI. V shed 4 bases and J 3 bases; nucleotides not matched to a gene: 7.

This clonotype showed up just a few times. The J gene is TRBJ1-2, the V gene TRBV7-2; 7 bases agree with TRBD1. The CDR3 extends over 14 amino acids. Germline CDR1 reads SGHTA; CDR2 reads FQGNSA. V trimming: 4 bases; J trimming: 2 bases; junction bases outside the gene matches: 4. The CDR3 protein is CASSSLGQNYGYTF. The DNA of the CDR3 is TGTGCCAGCAGCTCCTTGGGACAGAACTATGGCTACACCTTC.

This clonotype was seen repeatedly, ten times or more. This rearrangement joins TRBV5-1 to TRBJ2-1; a possible D gene is TRBD2 (6 bases). With 0 bases removed from V and 4 bases from J, the gap between germline ends came to 11 bases. Germline assignment: CDR1 SGHRS and CDR2 YFSETQ. The CDR3 covers 15 residues. CDR3 sequence reads: CASSLAGTSYNEQFF. In DNA, the CDR3 is TGCGCCAGCAGCTTGGCCGGGACTTCGTACAATGAGCAGTTCTTC.

The gene calls are TRBV27 and TRBJ2-7; 7 nucleotides agree with TRBD1. The V and J ends lost 5 bases and 9 bases, in that order; junction bases with no gene match: 10. The CDR3 runs 13 residues. Germline lookup yields CDR1 MNHEY and CDR2 SMNVEV (reference sequence). The CDR3 DNA follows: TGTGCCAGCAGTCCCCCGGACAGGCCCGGGCAGTACTTC. This codes for CASSPPDRPGQYF.

This clonotype was counted only a few times. The chain couples TRBV30 to TRBJ1-6; 7 nucleotides agree with TRBD1. The V gene end was trimmed by 4 bases and the J gene end by 7 bases; junction bases not matched to a gene: 16. This CDR3 has 17 amino acids. CDR1 is GTSNPN and CDR2 is SVGIG in the germline V gene (reference sequence). Written as DNA, the CDR3 is TGTGCCTGGATCACCCAGGGACAGCCCTGGAGGAATTCACCCCTCCACTTT. It specifies CAWITQGQPWRNSPLHF.

The sample holds a few counts of this clonotype. The chain joins TRBV9 to TRBJ2-1; a weak D match, TRBD2 (6 bases). There are 15 residues in the CDR3. V gave up 3 bases and J gave up 2 bases, with 12 bases separating them. Germline V lookup: CDR1 SGDLS, CDR2 YYNGEE. This chain's CDR3 is CASSASGSPYNEQFF. In DNA, the CDR3 is TGTGCCAGCAGCGCAAGCGGGTCCCCCTACAATGAGCAGTTCTTC.

This clonotype was seen a few times. This sequence joins TRBV27 and TRBJ2-1; tentatively, D is TRBD1 (5 bases). Trimming pared 6 bases from V and 2 bases from J, leaving 14 bases between. The V gene's germline CDR1 is MNHEY and CDR2 SMNVEV (reference sequence). This CDR3 has 15 residues. The CDR3 DNA is TGTGCCAGCAGCGCAGGGTCCCTACCCTACAATGAGCAGTTCTTC. Translation gives CASSAGSLPYNEQFF.

This clonotype has a count of ten or more. The chain is built from TRBV14 and TRBJ2-3; no definite D call. This CDR3 contains 13 residues. V was pared by 4 bases and J by 8 bases, with 13 bases between. Germline-derived CDR1 and CDR2 are SGHDN and FVKESK. The CDR3: CASSPQTLSTQYF. Here the CDR3 DNA reads TGTGCCAGCAGCCCACAGACCTTGAGTACGCAGTATTTT.

There are many counts of this clonotype. This sequence joins TRBV5-1 and TRBJ2-7; 11 bases fit TRBD2. CDR1 and CDR2 from the germline V gene are SGHRS and YFSETQ. The CDR3 sequence is 15 residues long. Trimming cost V 4 bases and J 4 bases; bases outside gene matches: 7. The CDR3 is CASSLTSGSGYEQYF. CDR3 DNA: TGCGCCAGCAGCCTTACTAGCGGGAGCGGGTACGAGCAGTACTTC.

This chain connects TRBV5-8 to TRBJ2-1; TRBD2 might be the D (5 bases). The V end lost 4 bases, the J end lost 0 bases, and 11 bases lay between the germline ends. The CDR3 extends over 15 amino acids. Germline V gene data show CDR1 as SGHTS and CDR2 as YDEGEE. The CDR3 sequence: CASSLRDNSYNEQFF. The CDR3 bases are TGTGCCAGCAGCCTCCGGGATAACTCCTACAATGAGCAGTTCTTC.

The chain has TRBV20-1 and TRBJ2-1; D may be TRBD1 or TRBD2 (5 bases each). Germline V CDR1 and CDR2: DFQATT, SNEGSKA (reference sequence). This CDR3 has 15 residues. V dropped 0 bases and J dropped 6 bases, with 15 bases sitting between them. The CDR3, as DNA: TGCAGTGCTAGAGACTCAAAGAGGGGTTTCAATGAGCAGTTCTTC. Protein: CSARDSKRGFNEQFF.

The chain's CDR3 is CASSGTVNSPLHF. In DNA, the CDR3 is TGTGCCAGCTCAGGGACAGTTAATTCACCCCTCCACTTT. V and J are TRBV6-1 and TRBJ1-6; 7 bases line up with TRBD1. After removal of 8 bases from V and 6 bases from J, the junction contained 4 bases not matched to a gene. CDR3 length: 13 amino acids. Germline V gives CDR1 MNHNS, CDR2 SASEGT.

This rearrangement joins TRBV6-9 to TRBJ2-6; no reliable D call. Trimming left V 4 bases short and J 0 bases short, with 10 bases between. Germline CDR1 and CDR2: MNHGY and SVAAGI. The CDR3 has 16 residues. The CDR3 here is CASSFNTNSGANVLTF. CDR3 coding DNA: TGTGCCAGCAGTTTTAACACGAACTCTGGGGCCAACGTCCTGACTTTC.

This clonotype was detected a few times. V gene TRBV28 combines with J gene TRBJ2-1, with 9 positions matching TRBD2. Germline V gene sequence: CDR1 MDHEN, CDR2 SYDVKM. Trimming at V came to 2 bases and at J to 4 bases, leaving 6 bases not matched to a gene. The CDR3 consists of 16 residues. The CDR3 nucleotides read TGTGCCAGCAGTTTACTAAGACTAGCGGATTACAATGAGCAGTTCTTC. Protein: CASSLLRLADYNEQFF.